Reported below is one TCR beta chain. This specimen comes from a study of cytomegalovirus exposure and HLA in healthy donors. Data came from immunoSEQ multiplex PCR; TCRdb stores just in-frame clones and leaves some out. The table records around 200,000 clones, about 86% of them present only once. The receptor's source is a woman between 18 and 30 years old in good health and CMV-seropositive. The sample consisted of PBMCs.

The DNA of the CDR3 is TGTGCCAGCAGCTTCCGGGACAGGTACAATGAGCAGTTCTTC. It is translated as CASSFRDRYNEQFF. This chain joins TRBV7-8 and TRBJ2-1; 8 bases are a match to TRBD1. This CDR3 contains 14 residues. From germline, CDR1 is SGHVS and CDR2 FQNEAQ. V lost 3 bases and J lost 4; bases outside the gene matches: 2. The whole variable domain, remainder taken from reference TRBV7-8 and TRBJ2-1, is GAGVSQSPRYKVAKRGQDVALRCDPISGHVSLFWYQQALGQGPEFLTYFQNEAQLDKSGLPSDRFFAERPEGSVSTLKIQRTQQEDSAVYLCASSFRDRYNEQFFGPGTRLTVL.